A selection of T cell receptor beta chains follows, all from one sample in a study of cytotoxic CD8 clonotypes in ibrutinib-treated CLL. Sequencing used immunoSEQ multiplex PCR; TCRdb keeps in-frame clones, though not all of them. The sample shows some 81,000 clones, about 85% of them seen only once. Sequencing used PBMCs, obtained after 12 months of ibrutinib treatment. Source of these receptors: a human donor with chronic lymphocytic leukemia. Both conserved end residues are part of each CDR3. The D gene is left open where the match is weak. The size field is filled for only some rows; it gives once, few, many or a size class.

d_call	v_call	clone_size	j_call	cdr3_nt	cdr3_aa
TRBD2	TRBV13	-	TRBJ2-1	TGTGCCAGCAGCCAGCGGGGGGGAGTTAATGAGCAGTTCTTC	CASSQRGGVNEQFF
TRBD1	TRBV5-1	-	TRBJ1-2	TGCGCCAGCAGCCGGGCGGACAGGGGGGCTAACTATGGCTACACCTTC	CASSRADRGANYGYTF
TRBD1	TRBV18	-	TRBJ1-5	TGTGCCAGCTCACCCCGGGACAGGGAGGGAGGCAATCAGCCCCAGCATTTT	CASSPRDREGGNQPQHF
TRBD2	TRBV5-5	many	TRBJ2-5	TGTGCCAGCAGCTTCCCGGGGGGGGAGACCCAGTACTTC	CASSFPGGETQYF
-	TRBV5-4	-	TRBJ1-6	TGTGCCAGCAGCTTGGGGGGGCCGTCCAATTCACCCCTCCACTTT	CASSLGGPSNSPLHF
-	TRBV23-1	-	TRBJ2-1	TGCGCCAGAACCCTTAGTCCTGGCTTGGGGCCCTACAATGAGCAGTTCTTC	CARTLSPGLGPYNEQFF
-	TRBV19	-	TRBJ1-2	TGTGCCAGTAGTATGGGGCACCAAAACTATGGCTACACCTTC	CASSMGHQNYGYTF
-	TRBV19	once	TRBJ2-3	TGTGCCAGTAGTACCCAGGGGGAGGGAGATACGCAGTATTTT	CASSTQGEGDTQYF
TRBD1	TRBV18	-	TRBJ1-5	TGTGCCAGCTCCCCAAAAAGGGACAGCCGGCAGCCCCAGCATTTT	CASSPKRDSRQPQHF
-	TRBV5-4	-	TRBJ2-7	TGTGCCAGCAGCTTGACCTACGAGCAGTACTTC	CASSLTYEQYF